The 19 T cell receptor beta chains reported below all come from one sample, sequenced in a study of T cell repertoires in cytomegalovirus infection. Antigens of these TCRs are unknown. One entry per CDR3 protein results from TCRdb running MiXCR on the reads. The profile shows around 300,000 distinct CDR3 sequences, approximately 22% of them singletons. This material consisted of cultured PBMCs, taken from culture after CMV antigen stimulation. These receptors were collected from a human donor in good health (CMV status not recorded). Some clones in this sample may be carry-over from other donors' samples.

The chain joins TRBV6-1 to TRBJ1-6, with D hard to call. There are 12 residues in the CDR3. Germline V CDR1 and CDR2: MNHNS, SASEGT. V lost 6 bases, J lost 4 bases, and 4 bases lay in between. The CDR3 protein is CASRVYNSPLHF. The CDR3 nucleotides are TGTGCCAGCAGAGTATATAATTCACCCCTCCACTTT.

The CDR3 reads CASSHRDSYNEKLFF. CDR3 bases: TGTGCCAGCAGTCATCGGGACAGTTATAATGAAAAACTGTTTTTT. The genes are TRBV27 and TRBJ1-4; 7 bases match TRBD1. In germline, CDR1 is MNHEY, CDR2 SMNVEV (reference sequence). V dropped 5 bases and J dropped 4; count of bases not matched to a gene: 7. CDR3 length: 15 amino acids.

The rearrangement joins TRBV12-3 or TRBV12-4 to TRBJ1-4; 9 positions match TRBD1. The CDR3 spans 15 residues. V lost 6 bases and J lost 6; bases outside the gene matches: 8. CDR3 amino acids: CASRNTGGADEKLFF. CDR3 DNA: TGTGCCAGCAGGAACACAGGGGGCGCAGATGAAAAACTGTTTTTT.

About this clonotype itself: Compared with germline, one end of the junction differs, possibly owing to a read error. The chain links TRBV2 to TRBJ2-2, with 9 bases aligning to TRBD2. CDR1 SNHLY and CDR2 FYNNEI come from the germline V gene. This CDR3 has 14 amino acids. The CDR3 DNA reads TGTGCCAGCGGGGGACTAGCAGACACCGGGGAGCTGCTTTTT. Protein: CASGGLADTGELLF.

This clonotype came up many times. This chain connects TRBV6-5 to TRBJ2-7, with D perhaps matching TRBD1 (6 bases). This CDR3 is 15 amino acids long. Trimming pared 2 bases from V and 0 bases from J, leaving 11 bases between. Germline values: CDR1 MNHEY, CDR2 SVGAGI. The CDR3 here is CASSYAGVSSYEQYF. DNA for the CDR3: TGTGCCAGCAGTTACGCAGGGGTGAGCTCCTACGAGCAGTACTTC.

This chain uses TRBV7-9 with TRBJ2-1; D ambiguous. The V and J ends lost 6 bases and 3 bases respectively, with 9 bases between them. Per germline, CDR1 SEHNR and CDR2 FQNEAQ (reference sequence). This CDR3 is built from 13 residues. The DNA for the CDR3 is TGTGCCAGCAGACTTGACGGCTACAATGAGCAGTTCTTC. It codes for CASRLDGYNEQFF.

The V gene is TRBV3-1, the J gene TRBJ2-1; D remains unclear. The CDR3 is 13 amino acids. Germline CDR1 is LGHDT and CDR2 is YNNKEL (reference sequence). V was shortened by 3 bases and J by 5 bases, with 8 bases between the two germline ends. The CDR3 DNA is TGTGCCAGCAGCCACAGAATCGACAATGAGCAGTTCTTC. This encodes CASSHRIDNEQFF.

Only a few counts were recorded for this clonotype. The chain recombines TRBV10-3 with TRBJ2-5, with 12 bases matching TRBD2. This CDR3 has 21 residues. Germline CDR1 ENHRY, CDR2 SYGVKD. V shed 0 bases, J shed 2 bases, and the junction held 16 bases outside the gene matches. This chain's CDR3 is CAISESTSSGRAFWSQETQYF. The CDR3 DNA reads TGTGCCATCAGTGAGTCGACGTCTAGCGGGAGGGCCTTTTGGTCACAAGAGACCCAGTACTTC.

This clonotype was seen only a few times. The V gene is TRBV6-2 or TRBV6-3, the J gene TRBJ2-1, with TRBD2 identical over 11 bases. With V trimmed by 6 bases and J by 6 bases, 4 bases remained unmatched. Germline CDR1 and CDR2: MNHEY and SVGEGT. The CDR3 totals 14 residues. CDR3: CASRRLAGGNEQFF. The CDR3, as DNA: TGTGCCAGCAGACGTCTAGCGGGAGGCAATGAGCAGTTCTTC.

V gene TRBV20-1 combines with J gene TRBJ2-1; TRBD2 is a possible D gene (5 bases). The CDR3 has 12 amino acids. V gave up 3 bases and J gave up 2 bases, with 5 bases separating them. Germline CDR1 is DFQATT and CDR2 is SNEGSKA (reference sequence). CDR3 in amino acids: CSASGAYNEQFF. The CDR3 bases are TGCAGTGCTAGCGGGGCCTACAATGAGCAGTTCTTC.

The CDR3, as DNA: TGTGCCAGCAGCCCAGGGGGTTTAGCGGGCCAATTCGAGCAGTTCTTC. Translated, it gives CASSPGGLAGQFEQFF. This chain uses TRBV7-6 with TRBJ2-1; D is tentatively TRBD1 or TRBD2 (7 bases each). The CDR3 has 16 residues. The V gene lost 5 bases and the J gene lost 10 bases, with 24 bases spanning the gap. In germline, CDR1 is SGHVS, CDR2 FNYEAQ.

There are many counts of this clonotype. This chain joins TRBV7-6 and TRBJ2-7; D is unresolved. V lost 7 bases, J lost 4 bases, and 14 bases lay in between. CDR1 is SGHVS and CDR2 is FNYEAQ in the germline V gene. This CDR3 region has 13 residues. The CDR3 is CASTYEVSYEQYV. The CDR3 DNA is TGTGCCAGCACCTACGAGGTCTCGTACGAGCAGTACGTC.

In its sample, this clonotype was seen a few times. The J gene is TRBJ1-4, the V gene TRBV15, with D unresolved. Germline V gene data show CDR1 as LNHNV and CDR2 as YYDKDF (reference sequence). This CDR3 contains 14 residues. With 0 bases removed from V and 7 bases from J, the gap between germline ends came to 9 bases. The CDR3 DNA sequence: TGTGCCACCAGCAGAGAGGGATCGGGTGAAAAACTGTTTTTT. Translation: CATSREGSGEKLFF.

This clonotype was found many times. This rearrangement joins TRBV7-2 to TRBJ2-1; no firm D call. Deletions cut 2 bases from V and 1 base from J, with 3 bases between. Per the germline V gene, CDR1 is SGHTA and CDR2 is FQGNSA. The CDR3 totals 13 residues. CDR3 nucleotide sequence: TGTGCCAGCAGCTTACGGTCCTACAATGAGCAGTTCTTC. Translation: CASSLRSYNEQFF. Supplemented by reference TRBV7-2 and TRBJ2-1, the full variable domain reads GAGVSQSPSNKVTEKGKDVELRCDPISGHTALYWYRQSLGQGLEFLIYFQGNSAPDKSGLPSDRFSAERTGGSVSTLTIQRTQQEDSAVYLCASSLRSYNEQFFGPGTRLTVL.

This clonotype was seen a handful of times. V gene TRBV12-5 combines with J gene TRBJ2-6; a weak D match, TRBD1 (6 bases). The CDR3 has 15 residues. Germline lookup yields CDR1 LGHNT and CDR2 FRNRAP. V was pared by 6 bases and J by 2 bases, with 11 bases between. CDR3 DNA: TGTGCTAGTGGGCCTTACAGGGCTGGGGCCAACGTCCTGACTTTC. Amino acids: CASGPYRAGANVLTF.

This clonotype has ten or more counts. CDR3 protein: CSVLSGSSYNEQFF. For the CDR3, the DNA is TGCAGCGTTTTGTCGGGCAGCTCCTACAATGAGCAGTTCTTC. The chain is built from TRBV29-1 and TRBJ2-1, with D uncertain. This CDR3 contains 14 residues. CDR1 and CDR2 (germline): SQVTM, ANQGSEA. V lost 5 bases, J lost 0 bases, and 11 bases lay in between.

This clonotype was recorded a few times. This chain links TRBV4-1 with TRBJ2-3; tentatively, D is TRBD1 (5 bases). Trimming left V 1 base short and J 2 bases short, with 7 bases between. The V gene's germline CDR1 is MGHRA and CDR2 YSYEKL. The CDR3 has 14 amino acids. CDR3 protein: CASSQARDTDTQYF. CDR3 nucleotides: TGCGCCAGCAGCCAAGCCAGGGACACAGATACGCAGTATTTT.

A few counts support this clonotype. The chain links TRBV12-3 or TRBV12-4 to TRBJ2-7, with D perhaps matching TRBD1 (5 bases). V gave up 6 bases and J gave up 3 bases, with 9 bases separating them. The CDR3 length is 12 residues. CDR3: CASSHRIYEQYF. DNA of the CDR3: TGTGCCAGCAGCCACAGGATCTACGAGCAGTACTTC.

This clonotype has only a few counts. The genes are TRBV19 and TRBJ1-1; D is ambiguous. The CDR3 has 13 amino acids. Germline V lookup: CDR1 LNHDA, CDR2 SQIVND (reference sequence). With 0 bases removed from V and 5 bases from J, the gap between germline ends came to 7 bases. The CDR3 DNA is TGTGCCAGTAGTATAGACCTGGGGACTGAAGCTTTCTTT. Translation: CASSIDLGTEAFF.